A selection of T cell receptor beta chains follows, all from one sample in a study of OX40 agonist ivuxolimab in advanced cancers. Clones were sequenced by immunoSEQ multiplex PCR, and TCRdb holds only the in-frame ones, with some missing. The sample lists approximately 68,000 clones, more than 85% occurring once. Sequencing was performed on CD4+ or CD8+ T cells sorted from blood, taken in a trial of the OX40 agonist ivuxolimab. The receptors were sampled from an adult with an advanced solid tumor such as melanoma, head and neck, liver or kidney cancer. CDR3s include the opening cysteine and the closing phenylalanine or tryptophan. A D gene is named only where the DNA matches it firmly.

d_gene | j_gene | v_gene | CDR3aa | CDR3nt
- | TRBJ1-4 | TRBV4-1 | CASSPGLNEKLFF | TGCGCCAGCAGCCCTGGACTTAATGAAAAACTGTTTTTT
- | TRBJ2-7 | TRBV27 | CASSYDRFYEQYF | TGTGCCAGCAGTTACGACCGGTTCTACGAGCAGTACTTC
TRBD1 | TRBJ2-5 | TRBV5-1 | CASSLGGQGAQETQYF | TGCGCCAGCAGCTTAGGGGGACAGGGGGCCCAAGAGACCCAGTACTTC
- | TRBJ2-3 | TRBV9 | CASSVESDTQYF | TGTGCCAGCAGCGTGGAGTCTGATACGCAGTATTTT
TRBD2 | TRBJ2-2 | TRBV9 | CASSVTSGVITGELFF | TGTGCCAGCAGCGTTACTAGCGGGGTTATCACCGGGGAGCTGTTTTTT
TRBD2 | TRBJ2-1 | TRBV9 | CASSFLGGGGAVEQFF | TGTGCCAGCAGCTTTCTAGGTGGCGGGGGGGCCGTTGAGCAGTTCTTC
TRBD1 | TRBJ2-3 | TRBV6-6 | CASCPGTGRTDTQYF | TGTGCCAGCTGTCCGGGGACAGGTCGCACAGATACGCAGTATTTT
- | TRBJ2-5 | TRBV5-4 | CASSLGTYQETQYF | TGTGCCAGCAGCTTGGGCACCTACCAAGAGACCCAGTACTTC
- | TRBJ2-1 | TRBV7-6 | CASSLAPGYNEQFF | TGTGCCAGCAGCTTAGCGCCAGGATACAATGAGCAGTTCTTC
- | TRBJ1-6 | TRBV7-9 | CASSRGVGQGNSYNSPLHF | TGTGCCAGCAGCCGAGGTGTGGGGCAGGGGAACTCCTATAATTCACCCCTCCACTTT